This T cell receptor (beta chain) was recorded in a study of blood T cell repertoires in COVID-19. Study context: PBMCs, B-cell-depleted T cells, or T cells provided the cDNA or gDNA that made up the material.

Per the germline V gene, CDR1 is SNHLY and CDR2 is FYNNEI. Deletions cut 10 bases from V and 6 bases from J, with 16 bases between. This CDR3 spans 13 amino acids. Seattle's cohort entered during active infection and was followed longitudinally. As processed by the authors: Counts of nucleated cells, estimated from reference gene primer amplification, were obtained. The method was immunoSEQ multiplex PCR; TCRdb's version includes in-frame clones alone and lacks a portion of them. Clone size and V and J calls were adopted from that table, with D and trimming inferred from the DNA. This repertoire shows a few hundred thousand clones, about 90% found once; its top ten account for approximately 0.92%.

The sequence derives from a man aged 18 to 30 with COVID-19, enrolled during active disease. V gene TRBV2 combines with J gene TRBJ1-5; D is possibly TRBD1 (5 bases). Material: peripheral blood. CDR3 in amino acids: CATTRGSGQPQHF. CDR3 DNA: TGTGCCACCACAAGGGGATCCGGTCAGCCCCAGCATTTT.